The 2 T cell receptor beta chains in this list originate from one sample, sequenced in a study of human T cells and chemical hapten exposure. TCRdb reprocessed the RACE reads via MiXCR and lists one record per CDR3 protein. The sample includes tens of thousands of distinct CDR3 sequences, around 7% of them seen just once. The sample's time point: pre-sensitization, week 0. Treatment in this sample: therapeutic diphenylcyclopropenone sensitization with weekly scalp DPC. The specimen comprised whole blood, sampled in connection with sensitization to the hapten diphenylcyclopropenone (DPC). These receptors were taken from a woman aged 30 to 39 with alopecia areata. Some clones in this sample may be carry-over from other donors' samples.

Ten or more counts support this clonotype. This chain connects TRBV3-1 to TRBJ1-1, with D uncertain. Germline loops: CDR1 LGHDT, CDR2 YNNKEL (reference sequence). The CDR3 length is 15 residues. V shed 0 bases and J shed 1 base, with 9 bases lying between them. CDR3 sequence reads: CASSQDWAGNTEAFF. DNA of the CDR3: TGTGCCAGCAGCCAAGATTGGGCTGGGAACACTGAAGCTTTCTTT.

This clonotype showed up many times. J is TRBJ2-1 and V is TRBV10-3; 10 nucleotides match TRBD1. Trimming at V came to 8 bases and at J to 6 bases, leaving 4 bases not matched to a gene. The germline V gene has CDR1 ENHRY and CDR2 SYGVKD. The CDR3 has 13 amino acids. As DNA, the CDR3 is TGTGCCATCTCGACAGGGGGCCGCAATGAGCAGTTCTTC. This gives the protein CAISTGGRNEQFF.